Listed below are T cell receptor beta chains from one sample, sequenced in a study of T cell responses to AZD1222 COVID-19 vaccine. Assay used: immunoSEQ multiplex PCR; TCRdb lists only in-frame clones, some missing. This sample has roughly 150,000 clones; around 93% occur once, and the top ten carry 2.3%. The specimen comprised peripheral blood, sampled on day 0 of AZD1222 vaccination. The receptor set was obtained from an adult in good health. CDR3s include the opening cysteine and the closing phenylalanine or tryptophan. Fields, in order: V gene, clone size, D gene, J gene, CDR3 DNA, CDR3 protein. The D gene is left open where the match is weak. Where a row states a size, it is once, few, many or the class of an expanded clone; other rows omit it.

>TRBV6-2/TRBV6-3|-|-|TRBJ2-1
TGTGCCAGCAGTTACTCGGTCCCTGAGCAGTTCTTC
CASSYSVPEQFF
>TRBV21-1|-|-|TRBJ2-3
TGTGCCAGCAGCGCCCTCACTAGCACAGATACGCAGTATTTT
CASSALTSTDTQYF
>TRBV11-2|once|-|TRBJ1-2
TGTGCCAGCAGCCAGGTCGGAGGCTACACCTTC
CASSQVGGYTF
>TRBV7-9|-|-|TRBJ2-3
TGTGCCAGCAGCTTAGTACAAGGGACGTTTACGCAGTATTTT
CASSLVQGTFTQYF
>TRBV30|-|TRBD1|TRBJ1-2
TGTGCCTGGAGTGTCCCGGGACAGGTTCGTGGCTACACCTTC
CAWSVPGQVRGYTF
>TRBV15|-|TRBD1|TRBJ1-4
TGTGCCACCAGCAGTGAAACAGGGGGAACTTGGGAAAAACTGTTTTTT
CATSSETGGTWEKLFF
>TRBV5-1|-|-|TRBJ2-7
TGCGCCAGCAGCTTGGATGTCGGGACGGGATACTACGAGCAGTACTTC
CASSLDVGTGYYEQYF
>TRBV7-9|-|TRBD1|TRBJ2-7
TGTGCCAGCAGCAACAACGCCGGGACAGGGGGCATCGAGCAGTACTTC
CASSNNAGTGGIEQYF
>TRBV5-4|-|TRBD2|TRBJ2-5
TGTGCCAGCAGCTTGCGGGAGGCGGGGGTCAAAGAGACCCAGTACTTC
CASSLREAGVKETQYF
>TRBV27|-|-|TRBJ2-2
TGTGCCAGCAGTTTAAGGTGGGGCAACACCGGGGAGCTGTTTTTT
CASSLRWGNTGELFF
>TRBV7-6|-|TRBD1|TRBJ1-2
TGTGCCAGCAGCGCGGGACAGGGGATGACCTATGGCTACACCTTC
CASSAGQGMTYGYTF
>TRBV13|-|TRBD2|TRBJ2-3
TGTGCCAGCAGCCCGCAAGGACTAGCGGGGGCCCTACAGTATTTT
CASSPQGLAGALQYF
>TRBV21-1|-|-|TRBJ1-1
TGTGCCAGCAGCAAATGGGAGGGGGGCACTGAAGCTTTCTTT
CASSKWEGGTEAFF
>TRBV7-9|-|-|TRBJ1-2
TGTGCCAGCAGCTTAGCGCTCGATTTCAACTATGGCTACACCTTC
CASSLALDFNYGYTF
>TRBV18|-|TRBD1|TRBJ2-7
TGTGCCAGCTCAACCAAGGCACAGGGGTTCAACGAGCAGTACTTC
CASSTKAQGFNEQYF
>TRBV18|-|TRBD1|TRBJ1-6
TGTGCCAGCTCACCTAACCCCGGGACAGGGGAATCACCCCTCCACTTT
CASSPNPGTGESPLHF
>TRBV7-9|-|TRBD1|TRBJ1-2
TGTGCCAGCAGCTCTAGCCCGGGACAGGGTCTCTTC
CASSSSPGQGLF
>TRBV7-3|-|-|TRBJ2-2
TGTGCCAGCAGCTCCCATACAGGGTCCGGGGAGCTGTTTTTT
CASSSHTGSGELFF
>TRBV4-1|-|-|TRBJ2-2
TGCGCCAGCAGCCAAGCCCTAAGCCCCGGGGAGCTGTTTTTT
CASSQALSPGELFF
>TRBV4-3|-|TRBD1|TRBJ1-4
TGCGCCAGCAGCCAAGAATTCCAGGGGGCGCATGAAAAACTGTTTTTT
CASSQEFQGAHEKLFF
>TRBV7-2|-|-|TRBJ2-1
TGTGCCAGCAGCTTAGGGTGGAACAATGAGCAGTTCTTC
CASSLGWNNEQFF
>TRBV11-2|-|-|TRBJ1-2
TGTGCCACCAGCGCGGGTTTTTGGCGGTCTAACTATGGCTACACCTTC
CATSAGFWRSNYGYTF
>TRBV10-3|-|-|TRBJ2-7
TGTGCCATCAGTGGAACGGGAGAAGTGTACGAGCAGTACTTC
CAISGTGEVYEQYF
>TRBV5-1|-|-|TRBJ2-4
TGCGCCAGCAGCTGGGGCCAGGGAAACATTCAGTACTTC
CASSWGQGNIQYF
>TRBV6-5|-|-|TRBJ1-3
TGTGCCAGCAGTAACAGAGCCTCTGGAAACACCATATATTTT
CASSNRASGNTIYF
>TRBV2|once|TRBD2|TRBJ2-3
TGTGCCAGCAGTGAAGGTCTAGCGGGAGGTAGCACAGATACGCAGTATTTT
CASSEGLAGGSTDTQYF
>TRBV11-2|once|TRBD2|TRBJ2-4
TGTGCCAGCAGCTCGACTAGCGGGAAAAACATTCAGTACTTC
CASSSTSGKNIQYF
>TRBV27|-|-|TRBJ2-3
TGTGCCAGCAGCCTTGGACAGTATAGCACAGATACGCAGTATTTT
CASSLGQYSTDTQYF
>TRBV7-9|-|TRBD1|TRBJ1-6
TGTGCCAGCACCAACCAGGGGGCAGGTTCACCCCTCCACTTT
CASTNQGAGSPLHF
>TRBV4-1|-|-|TRBJ2-3
TGCGCCAGCAGCCAAGTTGGGGAAGCGAATACGCAGTATTTT
CASSQVGEANTQYF
>TRBV11-3|-|TRBD2|TRBJ2-1
TGTGCCAGCAGCTCCAGGACTAGCGGGGGAAATGAGCAGTTCTTC
CASSSRTSGGNEQFF
>TRBV12-2|-|-|TRBJ2-2
TGTGCAAGTCGCCACTTAGAAGTCCCCTTTAGCGGGGAGCTGTTTTTT
CASRHLEVPFSGELFF
>TRBV11-2|-|TRBD1|TRBJ2-7
TGTGCCAGCAGCTCGGTACGGGACAGGGAGAAGTACGAGCAGTACTTC
CASSSVRDREKYEQYF
>TRBV5-4|-|TRBD1|TRBJ1-2
TGTGCCAGCAGCTCCGGGACAGGGTCAAGCAAGTACTATGGCTACACCTTC
CASSSGTGSSKYYGYTF
>TRBV18|-|-|TRBJ1-3
TGTGCCAGCTCGCCGAATGATCCCGGAGGTGGAAACACCATATATTTT
CASSPNDPGGGNTIYF
>TRBV12-3/TRBV12-4|-|-|TRBJ1-3
TGTGCCAGCAGGACCTCTGGAAACACCATATATTTT
CASRTSGNTIYF
>TRBV28|-|-|TRBJ1-5
TGTGCCAGCAGTTTACGGCCGAGCAATCAGCCCCAGCATTTT
CASSLRPSNQPQHF
>TRBV11-2|-|-|TRBJ1-1
TGTGCCAGCAGCTCAGACCGGGGCACTGAAGCTTTCTTT
CASSSDRGTEAFF
>TRBV11-3|-|TRBD1|TRBJ1-1
TGTGCCAGCAGCCTGGGCCCACAGGGGACAAGCACTGAAGCTTTCTTT
CASSLGPQGTSTEAFF
>TRBV28|-|TRBD1|TRBJ1-2
TGTGCCAGCAGCCACGGACAGGGGGGCTATGGCTACACCTTC
CASSHGQGGYGYTF
>TRBV19|-|-|TRBJ1-2
TGTGCCAGTAGTAGGGGCAGGACTAACTATGGCTACACCTTC
CASSRGRTNYGYTF
>TRBV19|-|TRBD2|TRBJ2-1
TGTGCCAGTAGGTCCGGGGGGGCCCCCAATGAGCAGTTCTTC
CASRSGGAPNEQFF
>TRBV7-9|-|-|TRBJ1-2
TGTGCCAGCAGCCCCCACCTGCCAGGGAACTATGGCTACACCTTC
CASSPHLPGNYGYTF
>TRBV6-5|-|TRBD1|TRBJ1-6
TGTGCCAGCAGCTGGACAGGGGATCCTAATTCACCCCTCCACTTT
CASSWTGDPNSPLHF
>TRBV2|-|-|TRBJ1-6
TGTGCCAGCAGTGAAGCGCTTCGGTCACCCCTCCACTTT
CASSEALRSPLHF
>TRBV4-1|-|TRBD2|TRBJ2-1
TGCGCCAGCAGCCAAGATGGGACTAGCGGTTACAATGAGCAGTTCTTC
CASSQDGTSGYNEQFF
>TRBV2|-|-|TRBJ2-2
TGTGCCAGCAGTTCGGGGGCCCCCTGGGTTTTT
CASSSGAPWVF
>TRBV19|-|-|TRBJ2-1
TGTGCCAGTAGTATTGATGAAGGGAATGAGCAGTTCTTC
CASSIDEGNEQFF